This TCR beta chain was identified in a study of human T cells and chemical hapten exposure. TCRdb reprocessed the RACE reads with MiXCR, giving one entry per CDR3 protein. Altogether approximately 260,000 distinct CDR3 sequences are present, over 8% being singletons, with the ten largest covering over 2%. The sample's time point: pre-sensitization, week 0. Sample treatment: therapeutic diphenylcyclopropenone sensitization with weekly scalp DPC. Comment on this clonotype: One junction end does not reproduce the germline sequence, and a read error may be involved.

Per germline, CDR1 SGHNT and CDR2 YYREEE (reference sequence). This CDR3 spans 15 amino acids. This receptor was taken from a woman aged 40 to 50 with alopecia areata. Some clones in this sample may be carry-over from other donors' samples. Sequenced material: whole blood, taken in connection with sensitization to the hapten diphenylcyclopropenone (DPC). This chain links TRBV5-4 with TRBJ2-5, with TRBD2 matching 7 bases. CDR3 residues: CVSSLRGTLEETQYF. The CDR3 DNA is TGTGTCAGCAGCTTGCGGGGGACCCTAGAAGAGACCCAGTACTTC.